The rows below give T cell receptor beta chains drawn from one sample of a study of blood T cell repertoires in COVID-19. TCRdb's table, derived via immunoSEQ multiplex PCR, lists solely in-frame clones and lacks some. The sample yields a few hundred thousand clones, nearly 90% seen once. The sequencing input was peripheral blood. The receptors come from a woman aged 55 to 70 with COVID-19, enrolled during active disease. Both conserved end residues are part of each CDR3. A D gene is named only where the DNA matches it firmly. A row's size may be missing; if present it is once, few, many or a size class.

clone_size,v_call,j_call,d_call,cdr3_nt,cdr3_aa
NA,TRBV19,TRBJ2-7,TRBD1,TGTGCCAGTAGCCTCCTTTTGGGACAGGGGGGGTACGAGCAGTACTTC,CASSLLLGQGGYEQYF
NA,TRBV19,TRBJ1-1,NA,TGTGCCAGTAGGACAGGTTTGCTTATTGGGAACACTGAAGCTTTCTTT,CASRTGLLIGNTEAFF
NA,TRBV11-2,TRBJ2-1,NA,TGTGCCAGCAGCCAAGGGGTTCGAAGCTCCTACAATGAGCAGTTCTTC,CASSQGVRSSYNEQFF
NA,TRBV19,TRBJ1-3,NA,TGTGCCAGTCGCGAACAGTCCTCTGGAAACACCATATATTTT,CASREQSSGNTIYF
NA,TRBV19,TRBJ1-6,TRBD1,TGTGCCAGTAGTCCGACAGGGGGGAGCTCCTATAATTCACCCCTCCACTTT,CASSPTGGSSYNSPLHF
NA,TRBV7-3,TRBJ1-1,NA,TGTGCCAGCAGCCGCGGCGGGGTAGAAACTGAAGCTTTCTTT,CASSRGGVETEAFF
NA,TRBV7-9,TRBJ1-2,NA,TGTGCCAGCAGCTTGAACGGGGGGCCATCTAACTATGGCTACACCTTC,CASSLNGGPSNYGYTF
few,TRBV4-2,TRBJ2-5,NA,TGTGCCAGCAGCCAAGGGGAAGGGGGGGGAGGTGAGACCCAGTACTTC,CASSQGEGGGGETQYF
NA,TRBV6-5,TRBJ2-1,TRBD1,TGTGCCAGCAGTTCCCCGGGACAGGGACCTAAGGACCCTTTCTTC,CASSSPGQGPKDPFF
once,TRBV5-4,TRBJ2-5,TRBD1,TGTGCCAGCAGCCCGGACAGGGGGACCCAGTACTTC,CASSPDRGTQYF
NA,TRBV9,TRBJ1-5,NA,TGTGCCAGCAGCGTAGACGGGGAAAATCAGCCCCAGCATTTT,CASSVDGENQPQHF
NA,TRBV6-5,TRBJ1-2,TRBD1,TGTGCCAGCAGGGGACAGGGATCGACTAACTATGGCTACACCTTC,CASRGQGSTNYGYTF
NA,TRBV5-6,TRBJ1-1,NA,TGTGCCAGCAGTAGACATGGGGGGTACACTGAAGCTTTCTTT,CASSRHGGYTEAFF
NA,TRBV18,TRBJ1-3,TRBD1,TGTGCCAGCTCAGTCGGACAGGGGACGGGAAACACCATATATTTT,CASSVGQGTGNTIYF
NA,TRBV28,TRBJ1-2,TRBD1,TGTGCTTCGACAGGGGCCGCCTATGGCTACACCTTC,CASTGAAYGYTF
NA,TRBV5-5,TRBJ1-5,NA,TGTGCCAGCAGCCCGGGACATTCGTACAATCAGCCCCAGCATTTT,CASSPGHSYNQPQHF
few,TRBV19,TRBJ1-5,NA,TGTGCCAGTAGTAGGGTAGGGGTTCATCAGCCCCAGCATTTT,CASSRVGVHQPQHF
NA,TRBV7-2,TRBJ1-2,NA,TGTGCCAGCAGCTTAGACGGCGTCGGAGCGGGGGGCTACACCTTC,CASSLDGVGAGGYTF
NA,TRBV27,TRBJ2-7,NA,TGTGCCAGCAGTTTAGGCACAGGCCGCTCCTACGAGCAGTACTTC,CASSLGTGRSYEQYF
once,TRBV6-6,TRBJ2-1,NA,TGTGCCAGCAGTCGGGGTGGAGGACCGAGCTCCTACAATGAGCAGTTCTTC,CASSRGGGPSSYNEQFF
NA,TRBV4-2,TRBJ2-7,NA,TGTGCCAGCAGCCAAGGTCGGGGGAGAGTTAGCTCCTACGAGCAGTACTTC,CASSQGRGRVSSYEQYF
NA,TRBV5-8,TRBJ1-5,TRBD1,TGTGCCAGCAGCCCTGGACAGGGGAGCAATCAGCCCCAGCATTTT,CASSPGQGSNQPQHF
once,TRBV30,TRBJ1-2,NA,TGTGCCTGGAGGGGGCAGGGCTATGGCTACACCTTC,CAWRGQGYGYTF
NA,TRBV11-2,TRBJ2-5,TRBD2,TGTGCCAGCAGCTTAGGAGCGGGGGGGCGACAAGAGACCCAGTACTTC,CASSLGAGGRQETQYF
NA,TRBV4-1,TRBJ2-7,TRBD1,TGCGCCAGCAGCCAAGTCGGGACAGGGGGCCACGAGCAGTACTTC,CASSQVGTGGHEQYF